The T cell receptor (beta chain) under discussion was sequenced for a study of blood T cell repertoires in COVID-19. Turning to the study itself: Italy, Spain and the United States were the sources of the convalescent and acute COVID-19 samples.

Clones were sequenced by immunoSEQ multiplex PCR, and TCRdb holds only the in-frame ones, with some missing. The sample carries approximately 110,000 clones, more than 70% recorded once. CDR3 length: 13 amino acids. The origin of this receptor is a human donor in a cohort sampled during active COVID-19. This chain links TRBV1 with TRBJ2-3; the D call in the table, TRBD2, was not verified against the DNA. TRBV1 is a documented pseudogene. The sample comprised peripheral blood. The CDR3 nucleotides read TGCACCAGCAGCCAAGATGGTCCTCGGGTGCAGTATTTT. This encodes CTSSQDGPRVQYF.